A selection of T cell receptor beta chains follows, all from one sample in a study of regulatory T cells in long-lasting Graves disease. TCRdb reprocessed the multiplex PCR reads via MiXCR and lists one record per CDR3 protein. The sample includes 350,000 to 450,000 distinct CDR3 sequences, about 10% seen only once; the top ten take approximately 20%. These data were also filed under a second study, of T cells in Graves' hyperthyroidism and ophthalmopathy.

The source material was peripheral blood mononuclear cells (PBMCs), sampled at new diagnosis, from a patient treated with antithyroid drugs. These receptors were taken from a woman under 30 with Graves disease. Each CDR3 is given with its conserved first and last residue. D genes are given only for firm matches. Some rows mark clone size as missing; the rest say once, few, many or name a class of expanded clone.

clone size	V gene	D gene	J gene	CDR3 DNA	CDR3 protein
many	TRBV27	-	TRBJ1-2	TGTGCCAGCAGTCTGTGGGGCGCGGGGGGTTTGGGCTACACCTTC	CASSLWGAGGLGYTF
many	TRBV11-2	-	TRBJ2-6	TGTGCCAGCAGCCCGCGTTTGGGCAGCGGGGCCAACGTCCTGACTTTC	CASSPRLGSGANVLTF
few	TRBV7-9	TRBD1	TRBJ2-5	TGTGCCAGCAGTAAACCGGGACAGGGGGGCCCACAAGAGACCCAGTACTTC	CASSKPGQGGPQETQYF
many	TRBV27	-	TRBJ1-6	TGTGCCAGCAGTTTATCCCCAGTCCCGAATTCACCCCTCCACTTT	CASSLSPVPNSPLHF
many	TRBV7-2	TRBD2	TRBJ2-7	TGTGCCAGCAGCTTAAGCTGGGGCGGGAGGCTCCACGAGCAGTACTTC	CASSLSWGGRLHEQYF
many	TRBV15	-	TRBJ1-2	TGTGCCACCAGCAGAGGACAGACCCTCTATGGCTACACCTTC	CATSRGQTLYGYTF
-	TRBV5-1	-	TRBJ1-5	TGCGCCAGCAGCTTGGTCCCTCGGGGAGGTGGTGATCAGCCCCAGCATTTT	CASSLVPRGGGDQPQHF
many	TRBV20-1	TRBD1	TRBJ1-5	TGCAGTGCCGTTAGGGGGCTTGATCAGCCCCAGCATTTT	CSAVRGLDQPQHF
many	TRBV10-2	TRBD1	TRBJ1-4	TGCGCCAGCAGGGCCGGGACAGGTCGTGAAAAACTGTTTTTT	CASRAGTGREKLFF
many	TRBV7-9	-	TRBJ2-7	TGTGCCAGCAGCTTAGCTTACTTCGCCCTAGCAAGCTCCTACGAGCAGTACTTC	CASSLAYFALASSYEQYF
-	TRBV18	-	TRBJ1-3	TGTGCCAGCTCACCCGGACAAGTTGGAAACACCATATATTTT	CASSPGQVGNTIYF
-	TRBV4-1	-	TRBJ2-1	TGCGCCAGCAGCCCATACGGAAGGAGTAATGAGCAGCTCTTC	CASSPYGRSNEQLF
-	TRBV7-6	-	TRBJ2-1	TGTGCCAGCAGCTTATCAGTCCAACGCCCTACAGCTGAGCAGTTCTTC	CASSLSVQRPTAEQFF
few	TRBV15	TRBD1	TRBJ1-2	TGTGCCACCAGCAGAGACCCACAGGGGCGATCTAACTATGGCTACACCTTC	CATSRDPQGRSNYGYTF
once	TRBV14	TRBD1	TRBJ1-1	TGTGCCAGCAGCCCCAGCCGGGACAGCACTGAAGCTTTCTTT	CASSPSRDSTEAFF
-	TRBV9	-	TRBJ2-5	TGTGCCAGCAGCGCCCTAGGGTCCCCCTCAGAGACCCAGTACTTC	CASSALGSPSETQYF
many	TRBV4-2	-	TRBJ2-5	TGTGCCAGCAGCCAGGGTAGAGAGACCCAGTACTTC	CASSQGRETQYF
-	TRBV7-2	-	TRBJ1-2	TGTGCCAGCAGCTTAGTCGACGCGGGGAACTATGGCTACACCTTC	CASSLVDAGNYGYTF
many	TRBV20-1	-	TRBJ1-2	TGCAGTGCTAGAGATCTAAGGACAAGAGAGGATCCTCCTCATGGCTACACCTTC	CSARDLRTREDPPHGYTF
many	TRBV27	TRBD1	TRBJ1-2	TGTGCCAGCAGTGGGGGACAGGGTTATGGCTACACCTTC	CASSGGQGYGYTF
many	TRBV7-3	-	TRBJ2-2	TGTGCCAGCAGCTCCTCCGGGACTCCTACCGGGGAGCTGTTTTTT	CASSSSGTPTGELFF